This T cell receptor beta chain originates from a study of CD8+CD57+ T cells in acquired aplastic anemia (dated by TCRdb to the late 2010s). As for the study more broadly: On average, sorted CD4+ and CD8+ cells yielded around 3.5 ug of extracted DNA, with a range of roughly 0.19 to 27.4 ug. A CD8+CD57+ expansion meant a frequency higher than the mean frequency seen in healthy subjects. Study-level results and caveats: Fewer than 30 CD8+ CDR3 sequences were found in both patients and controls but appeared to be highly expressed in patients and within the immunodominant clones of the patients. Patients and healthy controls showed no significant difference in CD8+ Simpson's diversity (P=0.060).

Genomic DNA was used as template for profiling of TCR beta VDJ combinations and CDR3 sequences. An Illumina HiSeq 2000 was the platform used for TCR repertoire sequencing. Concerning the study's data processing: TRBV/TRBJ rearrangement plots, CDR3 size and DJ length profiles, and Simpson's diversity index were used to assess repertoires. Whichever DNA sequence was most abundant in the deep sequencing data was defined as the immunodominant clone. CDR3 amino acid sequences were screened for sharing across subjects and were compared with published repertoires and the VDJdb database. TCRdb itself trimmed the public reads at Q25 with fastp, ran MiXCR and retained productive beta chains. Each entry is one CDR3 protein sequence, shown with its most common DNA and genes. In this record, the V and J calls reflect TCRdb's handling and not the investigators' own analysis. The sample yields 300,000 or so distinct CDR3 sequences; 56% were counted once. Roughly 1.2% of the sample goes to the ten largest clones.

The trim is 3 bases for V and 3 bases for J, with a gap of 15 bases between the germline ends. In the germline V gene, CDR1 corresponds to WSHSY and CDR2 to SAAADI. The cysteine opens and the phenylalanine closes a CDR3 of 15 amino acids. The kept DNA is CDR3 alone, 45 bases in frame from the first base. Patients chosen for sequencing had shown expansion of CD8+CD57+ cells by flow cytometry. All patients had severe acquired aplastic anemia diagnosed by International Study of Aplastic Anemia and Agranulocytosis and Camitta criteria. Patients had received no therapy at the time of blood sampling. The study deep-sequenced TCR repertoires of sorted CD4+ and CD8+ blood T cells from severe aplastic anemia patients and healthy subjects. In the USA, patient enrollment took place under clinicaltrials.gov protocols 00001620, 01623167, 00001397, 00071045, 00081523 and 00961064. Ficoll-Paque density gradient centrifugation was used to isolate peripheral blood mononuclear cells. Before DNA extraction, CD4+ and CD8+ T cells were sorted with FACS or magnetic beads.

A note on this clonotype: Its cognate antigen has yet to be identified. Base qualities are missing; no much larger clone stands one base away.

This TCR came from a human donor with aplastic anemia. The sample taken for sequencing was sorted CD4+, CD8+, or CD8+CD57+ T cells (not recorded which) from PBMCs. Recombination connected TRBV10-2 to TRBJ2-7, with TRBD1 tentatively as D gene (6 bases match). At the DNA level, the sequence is TGCGCCAGCAGTGAATGGGAGACAGGAGACTACGAGCAGTACTTC. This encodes CASSEWETGDYEQYF.